Sequencing of this TCR beta chain was carried out in a study of blood T cell repertoires in COVID-19. CDR3 length: 14 amino acids. Germline-derived CDR1 and CDR2 are SGDLS and YYNGEE. V lost 4 bases to trimming and J lost 4 bases; unmatched junction nucleotides: 7. TCRdb's table, derived via immunoSEQ multiplex PCR, lists solely in-frame clones and lacks some. The data show tens of thousands of clones, about 79% seen once. This chain connects TRBV9 to TRBJ1-1; 7 bases align to TRBD1. The sequencing input was peripheral blood. The receptor's source is a woman aged 45 to 65 with acute or convalescent COVID-19. The CDR3 sequence is CASSLRDRGTEAFF. CDR3 in DNA: TGTGCCAGCAGCCTCCGGGACAGAGGCACTGAAGCTTTCTTT.